The clone carrying this T cell receptor (beta chain) was counted ten times or more. Assay used: immunoSEQ multiplex PCR; TCRdb lists only in-frame clones, some missing. The sample holds 20,000 to 25,000 clones, and no clone turns up only once. This sample stems from a study of T cells after posttransplantation cyclophosphamide. This related bone marrow graft donor gave peripheral blood on the day of marrow donation. Per germline, CDR1 SGHVS and CDR2 FNYEAQ. V shed 8 bases and J 5 bases; nucleotides not matched to a gene: 8. The length of the CDR3 is 14 residues. The rearrangement uses TRBV7-6 and TRBJ2-2; TRBD2 aligns across 7 bases. The sample was PBMCs. The source is an older woman in good health, CMV-negative, and a related stem cell transplant donor. DNA for the CDR3: TGTGCCAGCGGGGCGGGAGTAGGGACCGGGGAGCTGTTTTTT. Its protein product is CASGAGVGTGELFF.